The 5 T cell receptor beta chains in this list originate from one sample, sequenced in a study of blood T cell repertoires in COVID-19. Some clones are missing from TCRdb's copy, which holds only in-frame ones; the method was immunoSEQ multiplex PCR. Among more than 300,000 clones listed, around nine tenths were seen once. The sequenced sample consisted of PBMCs or T cells enriched from blood (not recorded which). The receptors come from a woman aged 25 to 39 who had recovered from COVID-19.

The rearrangement links TRBV5-4 to TRBJ1-2; 7 bases line up with TRBD1. CDR1 is SGHNT, CDR2 YYREEE, per germline (reference sequence). V was pared by 3 bases and J by 4 bases, with 3 bases of the junction left unmatched. The CDR3 totals 13 residues. CDR3 residues: CASSSTGSYGYTF. The DNA of the CDR3 is TGTGCCAGCAGCTCGACAGGGAGCTATGGCTACACCTTC.

The V gene is TRBV19, the J gene TRBJ1-6; D remains unclear. The germline V gene has CDR1 LNHDA and CDR2 SQIVND (reference sequence). Trimming shortened V by 4 bases and J by 9 bases, and 7 bases separated the two germline ends. This CDR3 spans 12 amino acids. The CDR3 nucleotides are TGTGCCAGTAGTACTACCCGTTCACCCCTCCACTTT. Encoded protein: CASSTTRSPLHF.

The chain uses TRBV4-2 and TRBJ1-4; D is unclear. The CDR3 loop spans 14 amino acids. CDR1 LGHNA and CDR2 YNFKEQ come from the germline V gene. The V end lost 1 base, the J end lost 7 bases, and 10 bases lay between the germline ends. CDR3 coding DNA: TGTGCCAGCAGCCAAGTTGGAGGCCCTGAAAAACTGTTTTTT. Protein: CASSQVGGPEKLFF.

The chain joins TRBV7-8 to TRBJ1-2; 7 nucleotides align to TRBD1. CDR3 length: 14 amino acids. Per the germline V gene, CDR1 is SGHVS and CDR2 is FQNEAQ. V gave up 5 bases and J gave up 8 bases; unmatched junction bases: 11. CDR3 sequence (DNA): TGTGCCAGCAGCCTACGGACAGGTTCGGGGGGCTACACCTTC. Protein sequence: CASSLRTGSGGYTF.

The CDR3 DNA sequence: TGTGCCAGCAGCCAAATGGGCACCAACTATGGCTACACCTTC. It specifies CASSQMGTNYGYTF. The V and J genes are TRBV4-2 and TRBJ1-2, with D uncertain. CDR1 LGHNA and CDR2 YNFKEQ come from the germline V gene. V was cut by 2 bases and J by 2 bases, with 9 bases left in between. This CDR3 contains 14 residues.